This T cell receptor beta chain was sequenced during a study of T cells expressing NK-cell markers. For the study at large: Beta-chain profiling covered CD3+CD56+NKG2C+, CD3+CD56+NKG2C- and CD3+CD56-NKG2C+ sorted subsets. Seven HCMV-seropositive donors and one seronegative donor made up the eight sequenced donors. Study results and caveats: More than 5 donors showed dominant NKG2C+ clonotypes comprising about 1.0-7.0% of their CD8+ T cells.

A word on this clonotype: The antigen is undetermined.

The cDNA for TCR beta came from 5'RACE template switching with UMIs. Reanalyzing the 5' RACE reads, TCRdb keeps one entry per CDR3 protein, without DNA. The sample's table shows a few hundred thousand distinct CDR3 sequences. This TCR was recovered from a woman aged 50 to 60 in good health. What was sequenced was blood T cells: a sorted CD56 or NKG2C T cell subset, CD4+ or CD8+ T cells, or bulk PBMC T cells (not recorded which).

Here the CDR3 reads CASSLVGPSSYEQYF. The gene calls are TRBV5-6 and TRBJ2-7. The CDR3 contains 15 residues. Germline values: CDR1 SGHDT, CDR2 YYEEEE. Using reference TRBV5-6 and TRBJ2-7 for the parts outside the CDR3, the full variable domain is DAGVTQSPTHLIKTRGQQVTLRCSPKSGHDTVSWYQQALGQGPQFIFQYYEEEERQRGNFPDRFSGHQFPNYSSELNVNALLLGDSALYLCASSLVGPSSYEQYFGPGTRLTVT.